This is a list of T cell receptor beta chains from one sample in a study of blood T cell repertoires in COVID-19. Clones were sequenced by immunoSEQ multiplex PCR, and TCRdb holds only the in-frame ones, with some missing. This sample has 200,000 to 250,000 clones, with 70% to 90% found just once. Sequenced material: PBMCs or T cells enriched from blood (not recorded which). These receptors all stem from a woman between 45 and 60 years old with acute COVID-19. CDR3s include the opening cysteine and the closing phenylalanine or tryptophan. A D gene is named only where the DNA matches it firmly. Size is stated for part of the rows, as once, few or many counts, or as a class when the clone is expanded.

size	J	D	V	DNA	CDR3
NA	TRBJ1-2	NA	TRBV28	TGTGCCAGCAGTCCGGCCGGGAACCGAAGGGGCTACACCTTC	CASSPAGNRRGYTF
NA	TRBJ1-2	NA	TRBV10-3	TGTGCCATCCATGGGACATTTCGGGGTGGCTACACCTTC	CAIHGTFRGGYTF
NA	TRBJ2-7	NA	TRBV11-2	TGTGCCAGCAGTCCGGGACTCCACTACGAGCAGTACTTC	CASSPGLHYEQYF
NA	TRBJ2-7	TRBD1	TRBV10-3	TGTGCCATCAGTGATGACAGGGCAATCGTCAACGAGCAGTACTTC	CAISDDRAIVNEQYF
NA	TRBJ2-3	TRBD1	TRBV6-5	TGTGCCAGCAGTTACTCCCCGGGACAGGGGGCAGATACGCAGTATTTT	CASSYSPGQGADTQYF
few	TRBJ2-7	TRBD2	TRBV6-5	TGTGCCAGCAGCTCCGGACTAGCGGGGGCCTACGAGCAGTACTTC	CASSSGLAGAYEQYF
NA	TRBJ2-7	NA	TRBV27	TGTGCCAGCAGTCTACTGAAGACTACCTACGAGCAGTACTTC	CASSLLKTTYEQYF
NA	TRBJ1-5	TRBD1	TRBV6-6	TGTGCCAGCAGTCCACTGTGGACAGGGAAGAACCAGCCCCAGCATTTT	CASSPLWTGKNQPQHF
NA	TRBJ1-1	TRBD1	TRBV6-4	TGTGCCAGCAGCGCCCAGGGACAGGGGGGCACTGAAGCTTTCTTT	CASSAQGQGGTEAFF
NA	TRBJ2-1	TRBD2	TRBV7-8	TGTGCCAGCAGCTTAGCGCTGGGGGGGAGCTCCTACAATGAGCAGTTCTTC	CASSLALGGSSYNEQFF
few	TRBJ2-1	NA	TRBV10-1	TGCGCCAGCAGTGAAACTCGACGGGGGTACAATGAGCAGTTCTTC	CASSETRRGYNEQFF
NA	TRBJ2-2	NA	TRBV6-2/TRBV6-3	TGTGCCAGCAGTTACCCCACAGGGTTTAACACCGGGGAGCTGTTTTTT	CASSYPTGFNTGELFF
NA	TRBJ1-2	TRBD1	TRBV7-9	TGTGCCAGCAGCTCGACGGCGCAGGGGGGCGGCGGCGGGAATGGCTACACCTTC	CASSSTAQGGGGGNGYTF
NA	TRBJ2-3	NA	TRBV6-4	TGTGCCAGCAGTGAGAGGACAACAGATACGCAGTATTTT	CASSERTTDTQYF
NA	TRBJ2-5	TRBD2	TRBV2	TGTGCCAGCGCCAATAGCGGGAGTTCACAAGAGACCCAGTACTTC	CASANSGSSQETQYF
NA	TRBJ1-5	NA	TRBV6-2/TRBV6-3	TGTGCCAGCAGTTACGGAGGAGTCGCTCAGCCCCAGCATTTT	CASSYGGVAQPQHF
NA	TRBJ2-7	NA	TRBV7-9	TGTGCCAGCAGGTCCAGGGTAAGGGACGAGCAGTACTTC	CASRSRVRDEQYF
NA	TRBJ2-3	NA	TRBV5-1	TGCGCCAGCAGCTTGATTTCAGGGCCCGTCACAGATACGCAGTATTTT	CASSLISGPVTDTQYF
NA	TRBJ1-1	NA	TRBV7-6	TGTGCCAGCAGCGCTCAGGATTACACTGAAGCTTTCTTT	CASSAQDYTEAFF
NA	TRBJ2-3	TRBD2	TRBV29-1	TGCAGCGTTACTCCCCCCCTGGGACTAGCGGACTGGGAGGTAGATACGCAGTATTTT	CSVTPPLGLADWEVDTQYF
NA	TRBJ2-1	TRBD1	TRBV9	TGTGCCAGCAGCCCTAGCCTCGGGACAGGGGAGTTCTTC	CASSPSLGTGEFF
NA	TRBJ1-3	NA	TRBV4-3	TGCGCCAGCAGCCAAAGCCCCCGCGCATATGGAAACACCATATATTTT	CASSQSPRAYGNTIYF
NA	TRBJ2-3	NA	TRBV5-1	TGCGCCAGCAGCTCCGCTACAGGGGGGGGCACAGATACGCAGTATTTT	CASSSATGGGTDTQYF
NA	TRBJ2-5	TRBD2	TRBV7-2	TGTGCCAGCAGCTTAGAGTCAACTAGCGGGAGAGGGACCCAGTACTTC	CASSLESTSGRGTQYF
few	TRBJ1-5	TRBD1	TRBV7-2	TGTGCCAGCAGCTTAAAGGGTGCAGGGGGACAGCCCCAGCATTTT	CASSLKGAGGQPQHF
once	TRBJ2-1	NA	TRBV28	TGTGCCAGCGTTAGCTCCTACAATGAGCAGTTCTTC	CASVSSYNEQFF
once	TRBJ2-7	NA	TRBV11-3	TGTGCCAGCAGCTTAGACAGGGGTCAGGAGCAGTACTTC	CASSLDRGQEQYF
NA	TRBJ2-3	TRBD1	TRBV27	TGTGCCACCAGGACAGGCACCACCCACGCAGATACGCAGTATTTT	CATRTGTTHADTQYF
NA	TRBJ2-3	TRBD2	TRBV28	TGTGCCAGCAGCGACGGGACTAGCGGGATCGGTACGCAGTATTTT	CASSDGTSGIGTQYF
NA	TRBJ2-7	NA	TRBV4-2	TGTGCCAGCAGCCAAGAGATGGCTAGCTTCAACGAGCAGTACTTC	CASSQEMASFNEQYF
NA	TRBJ2-3	TRBD2	TRBV4-1	TGCGCCAGCAGGGGACTAGCTACTGGCACAGATACGCAGTATTTT	CASRGLATGTDTQYF
NA	TRBJ2-5	NA	TRBV13	TGTGCCAGCAGCTTAGGGGCCGGACTCCAGTACTTC	CASSLGAGLQYF
NA	TRBJ1-1	NA	TRBV28	TGTGCCAGCAGCAGAGTAGGGGCTAAGGGCACTGAAGCTTTCTTT	CASSRVGAKGTEAFF
few	TRBJ1-2	NA	TRBV30	TGTGCCTCCGACTGGCTTTACTATGGCTACACCTTC	CASDWLYYGYTF
NA	TRBJ1-2	NA	TRBV6-1	TGTGCCAGCAGTGAGTTTTCGGGAGAATTGACCCCCTATGGCTACACCTTC	CASSEFSGELTPYGYTF
NA	TRBJ2-1	NA	TRBV7-9	TGTGCCAGCAGAATGGCGGCCGCCGAGCAGTTCTTC	CASRMAAAEQFF
NA	TRBJ1-5	NA	TRBV7-2	TGTGCCAGCAGCTTTGCGGGGAGGTCCTTCCAGCCCCAGCATTTT	CASSFAGRSFQPQHF
few	TRBJ2-2	TRBD1	TRBV27	TGTGCCAGCAGCAATTGGGGACAGGGATCCCCCGGGGAGCTGTTTTTT	CASSNWGQGSPGELFF
NA	TRBJ2-3	NA	TRBV28	TGTGCCAGCAGTCCCCAGGCCGAGTGGTCAGATACGCAGTATTTT	CASSPQAEWSDTQYF
NA	TRBJ2-1	NA	TRBV30	TGTGCCTGGACCCGGGGTCTCCACTACAATGAGCAGTTCTTC	CAWTRGLHYNEQFF